Listed here is a single T cell receptor beta chain. Antigen: not known. The data belong to a study of cytomegalovirus exposure and HLA in healthy donors. General observations from the study: The study reported that TCR beta sequences accurately predicted HLA-A and HLA-B alleles in most subjects.

This CDR3 spans 14 amino acids. V was trimmed by 2 bases and J by 3 bases, leaving 12 bases between them. Germline V gene sequence: CDR1 SGHRS, CDR2 YFSETQ. 60 Vbeta and 13 Jbeta primers were used in PCR. The assay was immunoSEQ multiplex PCR, and TCRdb's table has in-frame clones only and misses some. The listing contains over 65,000 clones. The clonotype was recovered from a man aged 30-40 years in good health and CMV-seronegative. The chain is built from TRBV5-1 and TRBJ2-7; the D gene is possibly TRBD2 (7 bases). The sequenced sample consisted of PBMCs. The chain's CDR3 is CASSFSRGHYEQYF. The CDR3 bases are TGCGCCAGCAGCTTCTCGCGGGGGCACTACGAGCAGTACTTC.